Shown below are 30 T cell receptor beta chains from a single sample sequenced in a study of cytomegalovirus exposure and HLA in healthy donors. PCR used 60 Vbeta primers and 13 Jbeta primers. Sequenced by immunoSEQ multiplex PCR; TCRdb stores in-frame clones only, minus some. The table has about 140,000 clones, approximately 82% seen once. Material: PBMCs. These receptors were collected from a woman aged 55 to 70 in good health and CMV-seropositive.

The chain has TRBV7-6 and TRBJ2-3; D gene unclear. The CDR3 runs to 13 residues. Germline CDR1 SGHVS, CDR2 FNYEAQ. Trimming left V 5 bases short and J 5 bases short, with 11 bases between. The CDR3 loop reads CASSPERRDTQYF. The CDR3, as DNA: TGTGCCAGCAGCCCGGAGAGGCGAGATACGCAGTATTTT.

The rearrangement uses TRBV6-5 and TRBJ2-6; D not certain. The V gene's germline CDR1 is MNHEY and CDR2 SVGAGI. The CDR3 contains 16 residues. Trimming removed 0 bases at V and 4 bases at J, with 10 bases between. The CDR3 loop reads CASSYSRSTGANVLTF. Here the CDR3 DNA reads TGTGCCAGCAGTTACTCTCGGTCTACCGGGGCCAACGTCCTGACTTTC.

The J gene is TRBJ2-4, the V gene TRBV30; TRBD2 aligns across 7 bases. J gave up 3 bases and V 0 bases, and 5 bases lay outside the gene matches. Germline loops: CDR1 GTSNPN, CDR2 SVGIG (reference sequence). The CDR3 runs 15 residues. DNA for the CDR3: TGTGCCTGGAGTGTCGGGGGGATCTTCAAAAACATTCAGTACTTC. Translated, it gives CAWSVGGIFKNIQYF.

V is TRBV28 and J is TRBJ2-6; D is ambiguous. Germline values: CDR1 MDHEN, CDR2 SYDVKM. CDR3 length: 19 amino acids. Trimming took off 2 bases at V and 0 bases at J, with 17 bases between the two ends. CDR3 amino acids: CASSLPPQAPSSGANVLTF. In DNA, the CDR3 is TGTGCCAGCAGTTTACCCCCCCAAGCTCCATCCTCTGGGGCCAACGTCCTGACTTTC.

The chain joins TRBV19 to TRBJ1-1; 8 bases fit TRBD1. V lost 4 bases, J lost 0 bases, and 1 base stayed unmatched. The germline gives CDR1 LNHDA, CDR2 SQIVND (reference sequence). There are 14 residues in the CDR3. The CDR3 region is CASSRGQVNTEAFF. DNA of the CDR3: TGTGCCAGTAGTAGGGGACAGGTGAACACTGAAGCTTTCTTT.

The V and J genes are TRBV18 and TRBJ1-1, with a possible D match to TRBD1 (6 bases). The CDR3 covers 15 residues. The V gene lost 3 bases and the J gene lost 5 bases, with 16 bases spanning the gap. Germline-derived CDR1 and CDR2 are KGHSH and LQKENI. The chain's CDR3 is CASSPQQGSGTEAFF. CDR3 DNA: TGTGCCAGCTCACCTCAACAGGGATCGGGTACTGAAGCTTTCTTT.

This chain connects TRBV14 to TRBJ1-1; D is perhaps TRBD1 (6 bases). The CDR3 extends over 15 amino acids. Germline V gives CDR1 SGHDN, CDR2 FVKESK. V was trimmed by 0 bases and J by 5 bases, leaving 13 bases between them. CDR3: CASSQEVIQGTEAFF. CDR3 coding DNA: TGTGCCAGCAGCCAAGAGGTTATCCAGGGGACTGAAGCTTTCTTT.

The CDR3 loop reads CASSFSGSELLRAGYF. CDR3 coding DNA: TGTGCCAGCAGCTTTAGCGGGAGTGAGCTCCTACGAGCAGGGTACTTC. J is TRBJ2-7 and V is TRBV7-2; 9 bases fit TRBD2. Germline-derived CDR1 and CDR2 are SGHTA and FQGNSA. The CDR3 is 16 residues long. The V segment lost 3 bases and the J segment 12 bases; nucleotides outside the gene matches: 18.

V and J are TRBV6-5 and TRBJ1-2; D is ambiguous. Germline loops: CDR1 MNHEY, CDR2 SVGAGI. The V and J ends lost 6 bases and 2 bases respectively, with 10 bases between them. The CDR3 runs 13 residues. CDR3 DNA sequence: TGTGCCAGCAGCGAGACACTGAACTATGGCTACACCTTC. Protein: CASSETLNYGYTF.

Only a few counts were recorded for this clone. This sequence joins TRBV28 and TRBJ2-7; D might be TRBD2 (5 bases). CDR3 length equals 14 residues. Germline loops: CDR1 MDHEN, CDR2 SYDVKM. Trimming removed 5 bases at V and 3 bases at J, with 14 bases between. CDR3: CASSRWESDYEQYF. CDR3 nucleotides: TGTGCCAGCAGTCGGTGGGAGTCTGACTACGAGCAGTACTTC.

This clone was counted only a few times. CDR3 nucleotides: TGTGCCAGCAGTGGACAGTACAATCAGCCCCAGCATTTT. Protein: CASSGQYNQPQHF. The J gene is TRBJ1-5, the V gene TRBV6-5, with a possible D match to TRBD1 (6 bases). Germline CDR1 MNHEY, CDR2 SVGAGI. The CDR3 totals 13 residues. V was clipped by 5 bases and J by 3 bases, with 8 bases between them.

The CDR3 sequence is CASSPQGARGNTIYF. In DNA, the CDR3 is TGTGCCAGCAGCCCACAGGGGGCGCGGGGAAACACCATATATTTT. This chain links TRBV14 with TRBJ1-3, with 9 bases aligning to TRBD1. The CDR3 runs to 15 residues. J was trimmed by 4 bases and V by 4 bases; bases with no gene match: 5. Germline V gene sequence: CDR1 SGHDN, CDR2 FVKESK.

The DNA of the CDR3 is TGTGCCAGTAGGAGGACTAGCCGACGCACAGATACGCAGTATTTT. Residues: CASRRTSRRTDTQYF. The chain has TRBV19 and TRBJ2-3; 8 nucleotides agree with TRBD2. The germline V gene encodes CDR1 LNHDA and CDR2 SQIVND (reference sequence). Trimming at V came to 6 bases and at J to 1 base, leaving 6 bases not matched to a gene. The CDR3 length is 15 residues.

This rearrangement joins TRBV30 to TRBJ1-6; tentative D call: TRBD1 (6 bases). Trimming left V 5 bases short and J 7 bases short, with 9 bases between. There are 12 residues in the CDR3. Germline V gives CDR1 GTSNPN, CDR2 SVGIG (reference sequence). CDR3 bases: TGTGCCTGGGGAACAGGGAATTCACCCCTCCACTTT. This sequence encodes CAWGTGNSPLHF.

J is TRBJ1-5 and V is TRBV28; 7 nucleotides align to TRBD1. Germline values: CDR1 MDHEN, CDR2 SYDVKM. The V segment lost 5 bases and the J segment 2 bases; nucleotides outside the gene matches: 6. This CDR3 is built from 15 residues. The CDR3 loop is CASSPQGGGNQPQHF. The CDR3 DNA follows: TGTGCCAGCAGTCCTCAGGGGGGCGGCAATCAGCCCCAGCATTTT.

The genes are TRBV19 and TRBJ2-1, with 11 bases aligning to TRBD2. Germline CDR1 reads LNHDA; CDR2 reads SQIVND (reference sequence). CDR3 length: 15 residues. The trim removed 7 bases at V and 10 bases at J, leaving 12 bases unmatched. In DNA form, the CDR3 reads TGTGCCAGTACCCAGGGGACTAGCGGCGGTGGGGAGCAGTTCTTC. This gives the protein CASTQGTSGGGEQFF.

The table lists this clone with a few counts. This chain links TRBV2 with TRBJ2-7; unclear D gene. This CDR3 contains 11 residues. Trimming cost V 3 bases and J 10 bases, with 10 bases left between them. Germline-derived CDR1 and CDR2 are SNHLY and FYNNEI. The CDR3 DNA follows: TGTGCCAGCAGTGAGATCGCAGGCCAGTACTTC. Amino acids: CASSEIAGQYF.

Of note for this clone: Different DNA sequences within this sample yield the same CDR3. This chain joins TRBV30 and TRBJ2-3, with D possibly TRBD2 on 5 matching bases. The germline CDR1 and CDR2 sequences are GTSNPN and SVGIG (reference sequence). The CDR3 runs 15 residues. The CDR3, as DNA: TGTGCATGGGCGGCAGGAGGTTTGGGCACAGATACGCAGTATTTT. It is translated as CAWAAGGLGTDTQYF.

The rearrangement links TRBV2 to TRBJ2-1, with 11 bases aligning to TRBD2. The CDR3 is 15 residues long. With V trimmed by 6 bases and J by 7 bases, 8 bases remained unmatched. Germline CDR1 and CDR2: SNHLY and FYNNEI. The CDR3 bases are TGTGCCAGCAGGAGTAGTCCTAGCGGGAGGAATGAGCAGTTCTTC. It yields the protein CASRSSPSGRNEQFF. The complete variable domain, with remaining parts taken from reference TRBV2 and TRBJ2-1, reads EPEVTQTPSHQVTQMGQEVILRCVPISNHLYFYWYRQILGQKVEFLVSFYNNEISEKSEIFDDQFSVERPDGSNFTLKIRSTKLEDSAMYFCASRSSPSGRNEQFFGPGTRLTVL.

This rearrangement joins TRBV4-1 to TRBJ2-1, with TRBD2 matching over 8 bases. From germline, CDR1 is MGHRA and CDR2 YSYEKL. V lost 4 bases, J lost 0 bases, and 2 bases stayed unmatched. There are 15 residues in the CDR3. As DNA, the CDR3 is TGCGCCAGCAGCCTTAGCGGGAACTCCTACAATGAGCAGTTCTTC. Protein product: CASSLSGNSYNEQFF.

The chain joins TRBV4-3 to TRBJ2-1; D gene uncertain. Germline-derived CDR1 and CDR2 are LGHNA and YSLEER. V was shortened by 0 bases and J by 7 bases, with 10 bases between the two germline ends. The CDR3 runs to 14 residues. For the CDR3, the DNA is TGCGCCAGCAGCCAAGATTTCGAGAGTAATGAGCAGTTCTTC. It codes for CASSQDFESNEQFF.

This chain connects TRBV10-3 to TRBJ2-7; D is perhaps TRBD2 (6 bases). Trimming cost V 4 bases and J 2 bases, with 12 bases left between them. The CDR3 is made up of 14 amino acids. Per germline, CDR1 ENHRY and CDR2 SYGVKD. CDR3 DNA: TGTGCCATCAGTGTGGCGGGATCGCCCTACGAGCAGTACTTC. This translates into CAISVAGSPYEQYF.

This chain connects TRBV5-4 to TRBJ1-2; D is perhaps TRBD1 (6 bases). Germline V lookup: CDR1 SGHNT, CDR2 YYREEE (reference sequence). This CDR3 comprises 12 residues. Trimming took 4 bases from V and 8 from J, leaving 12 bases between them. In DNA form, the CDR3 reads TGTGCCAGCAGCGGTGGGGGCGCCGGCTACACCTTC. Encoded protein: CASSGGGAGYTF.

This chain uses TRBV9 with TRBJ2-7, with 7 bases that match TRBD2. V lost 0 bases and J lost 6; bases outside the gene matches: 6. This CDR3 comprises 14 residues. Germline V gene lookup returns CDR1 SGDLS and CDR2 YYNGEE. CDR3 loop: CASSVAGLGSEQYF. CDR3 in DNA: TGTGCCAGCAGCGTAGCAGGACTAGGGAGCGAGCAGTACTTC.

V is TRBV6-5 and J is TRBJ1-5; 8 bases agree with TRBD1. The V segment lost 6 bases and the J segment 6 bases; nucleotides outside the gene matches: 7. Germline CDR1 and CDR2: MNHEY and SVGAGI. This CDR3 is built from 14 residues. The CDR3 loop reads CASRNRGGRQPQHF. The CDR3 DNA sequence: TGTGCCAGCAGGAACAGGGGGGGACGTCAGCCCCAGCATTTT.

The chain has TRBV9 and TRBJ2-7; D call uncertain. Between the trimmed V and J ends, which lost 0 bases and 4 bases, there was a span of 14 bases. Germline V gives CDR1 SGDLS, CDR2 YYNGEE. There are 15 residues in the CDR3. The CDR3: CASSVEETPLYEQYF. DNA of the CDR3: TGTGCCAGCAGCGTAGAAGAGACACCACTTTACGAGCAGTACTTC.

CDR3 in DNA: TGTGCCAGCAGCCTACAGGGACAGGGGGCCTACGAGCAGTACTTC. Translating gives CASSLQGQGAYEQYF. The chain is built from TRBV7-9 and TRBJ2-7, with 11 bases matching TRBD1. CDR3 length: 15 amino acids. The V segment lost 5 bases and the J segment 2 bases; nucleotides outside the gene matches: 5. The germline V gene encodes CDR1 SEHNR and CDR2 FQNEAQ (reference sequence).

The rearrangement uses TRBV19 and TRBJ2-3, with 7 bases lining up with TRBD2. Germline-derived CDR1 and CDR2 are LNHDA and SQIVND (reference sequence). The junction had 6 bases not matched to a gene; V was cut back by 3 bases and J by 0 bases. This CDR3 has 16 residues. The CDR3 sequence: CASSILAGSSTDTQYF. In nucleotides, the CDR3 is TGTGCCAGTAGTATTTTAGCGGGTTCTAGCACAGATACGCAGTATTTT.

The chain links TRBV30 to TRBJ1-1; a weak D match, TRBD1 (6 bases). This CDR3 is built from 15 residues. The germline V gene encodes CDR1 GTSNPN and CDR2 SVGIG (reference sequence). V dropped 3 bases and J dropped 3 bases, with 17 bases sitting between them. The CDR3 bases are TGTGCCTGGAGGGCCCAGGGGCGCGGGTACACTGAAGCTTTCTTT. Translated: CAWRAQGRGYTEAFF.

The chain joins TRBV6-5 to TRBJ1-5, with 8 bases identical to TRBD1. Trimming removed 0 bases from V and 6 bases from J; junction bases left unmatched: 7. Germline loops: CDR1 MNHEY, CDR2 SVGAGI. The CDR3 has 16 amino acids. The CDR3 DNA reads TGTGCCAGCAGTTACTCTAAGGGACAGGTGATTCAGCCCCAGCATTTT. Its translation is CASSYSKGQVIQPQHF.